This is a list of T cell receptor beta chains from one sample in a study of CD8+CD57+ T cells in acquired aplastic anemia. Each CDR3 protein gets one entry after TCRdb re-called the reads with MiXCR. The sample consists of tens of thousands of distinct CDR3 sequences, roughly 72% of them appearing once. Specimen: sorted CD4+, CD8+, or CD8+CD57+ T cells (not recorded which) from PBMCs. The source is a human donor with aplastic anemia. Each CDR3 is given with its conserved first and last residue. Fields, in order: J gene, V gene, D gene, clone size, CDR3 DNA, CDR3 protein. A D gene is named only where the DNA matches it firmly. Clone size, where shown, is once, few, many, or a class for clones that have expanded.

TRBJ2-1 TRBV6-1 TRBD1 many TGTGCCAGCAGTGACCGACAGGGGCTTGGGGAGCAGTTCTTC CASSDRQGLGEQFF
TRBJ2-7 TRBV20-1 NA few TGCAGTGCCAAAGGACAGTATCTGACCTACGAGCAGTACTTC CSAKGQYLTYEQYF
TRBJ1-2 TRBV28 TRBD1 NA TGTGCCAGCAGTTCGCCCGGACAGGGGGCATCGGGCTATGGCTACACCTTC CASSSPGQGASGYGYTF
TRBJ2-6 TRBV10-3 NA once TGTGCCATCAGTGAATTAGGACAGATCAACTCTGGGGCCAACGTCCTGACTTTC CAISELGQINSGANVLTF
TRBJ1-5 TRBV19 NA NA TGTGCCAGTCGGGAAGTGTATAGCAATCAGCCCCAGCATTTT CASREVYSNQPQHF
TRBJ2-7 TRBV19 TRBD1 NA TGTGCCAGTAAGTTCCGGGGACAGGGGCGGTACGAGCAGTACTTC CASKFRGQGRYEQYF
TRBJ1-4 TRBV7-9 NA NA TGTGCCAGCAGCCTGGAGGGTGGGGGCAATGAAAAACTGTTTTTT CASSLEGGGNEKLFF
TRBJ2-5 TRBV20-1 TRBD1 NA TGCAGTGCTAGAGATCGAGGGGGCTGGGAGACCCAGTACTTC CSARDRGGWETQYF
TRBJ2-7 TRBV7-9 NA NA TGTGCCAGCAGCTTAGCTCCGGGAATCTACGAGCAGTACTTC CASSLAPGIYEQYF
TRBJ1-5 TRBV6-5 NA NA TGTGCCAGCAGTTCACAGGAGAATCAGCCCCAGCATTTT CASSSQENQPQHF
TRBJ1-6 TRBV6-5 NA once TGTGCCAGCAGTTACTTGGCGGAGCGGACCTATAATTCACCCCTCCACTTT CASSYLAERTYNSPLHF
TRBJ2-5 TRBV10-2 TRBD1 NA TGCTTCAGGGGGCAGCAAGAGACCCAGTACTTC CFRGQQETQYF
TRBJ2-5 TRBV10-3 TRBD2 NA TGTGCCATCGGGGCTAGCGGGGGCCAAGAGACCCAGTACTTC CAIGASGGQETQYF
TRBJ2-3 TRBV2 TRBD2 NA TGTGCCAGCAGTGAGGTAGCGGGAGCAGATACGCAGTATTTT CASSEVAGADTQYF
TRBJ1-2 TRBV12-3/TRBV12-4 NA NA TGTGCCAGCAGTTCGCGACAGGATTTGAAGGGTGGCTACACCTTC CASSSRQDLKGGYTF
TRBJ2-5 TRBV2 NA NA TGTGCCATTGACGGAGGGGGAGAGACCCAGTACTTC CAIDGGGETQYF
TRBJ2-7 TRBV7-2 NA NA TGTGCCAGCAGACGAACAGCGTCCTACGAGCAGTACTTC CASRRTASYEQYF
TRBJ2-7 TRBV29-1 NA NA TGCAGCGTCGCCGATTACGAGCAGTACTTC CSVADYEQYF
TRBJ1-1 TRBV19 TRBD1 few TGTGCCAGTCGACAGGGTGTCCAAGCTTTCTTT CASRQGVQAFF
TRBJ2-2 TRBV2 TRBD2 NA TGTGCCAGCAGTGAAGTAAGGGAGGGCACCGGGGAGCTGTTTTTT CASSEVREGTGELFF
TRBJ2-7 TRBV7-9 TRBD1 many TGTGCCAGCAGCGCTCGTCCGGGACAGCTATCTTACGAGCAGTACTTC CASSARPGQLSYEQYF
TRBJ2-7 TRBV20-1 TRBD2 NA TGCAGTGCTCCGAGCGGGACTAACGAGCAGTACTTC CSAPSGTNEQYF
TRBJ2-3 TRBV19 TRBD2 NA TGTGCCACCTTAGCGGGAGGCACAGATACGCAGTATTTT CATLAGGTDTQYF
TRBJ2-7 TRBV12-3/TRBV12-4 TRBD2 NA TGTGCCAGCAGTGCCCCGACTAGCGGGAGGCTCGAGCAGTACTTC CASSAPTSGRLEQYF
TRBJ1-1 TRBV15 NA NA TGTGCCACCAGCAGAGGTCCACGAACGGATACTGAAGCTTTCTTT CATSRGPRTDTEAFF
TRBJ2-1 TRBV24-1 NA NA TGTGCCACCAGTGACCCCACCCCGAGGTCGACCAATGAGCAGTTCTTC CATSDPTPRSTNEQFF
TRBJ2-1 TRBV9 NA NA TGTGCCAGCAGCCGGACGGGTGAGCAGTTCTTC CASSRTGEQFF
TRBJ2-5 TRBV15 TRBD1 NA TGTGCCACCGGTGCTTCGAGAGACAGGGGAGAGACCCAGTACTTC CATGASRDRGETQYF
TRBJ2-5 TRBV14 NA NA TGTGCCAGCAGCCAAGAGACCCAGTACTTC CASSQETQYF
TRBJ2-7 TRBV29-1 TRBD2 once TGCAGCGTTGTCGGGCGGGGGACGGGGCAGGACGAGCAGTACTTC CSVVGRGTGQDEQYF
TRBJ2-5 TRBV5-4 NA NA TGTGCCAGCAGCGAACGGTATGGGGGAGGGACCCAGTACTTC CASSERYGGGTQYF
TRBJ2-7 TRBV7-1 TRBD2 NA TGTGCCAGCAGCTCCCAATTCCCGGGACTAGCGGGGGGCTCCTCCTACGAGCAGTACTTC CASSSQFPGLAGGSSYEQYF
TRBJ2-1 TRBV10-3 TRBD2 many TGTGCCATCAGTGTCGGGGGGGAGCAAATCAATGAGCAGTTCTTC CAISVGGEQINEQFF
TRBJ1-2 TRBV29-1 NA few TGCAGCGTTGTACAGGGAGGTAACTATGGCTACACCTTC CSVVQGGNYGYTF
TRBJ1-2 TRBV25-1 NA many TGTGCCAGCAGTGGGAGTCGGTTTAAGTTTAAGGGCTACACCTTC CASSGSRFKFKGYTF
TRBJ1-1 TRBV25-1 TRBD1 NA TGTGCCAGCAGTCAAATGACAGGGACTGAAGCTTTCTTT CASSQMTGTEAFF
TRBJ2-7 TRBV7-8 NA NA TGTGCCAGCAGCTTAGCTGAGCGGTTCTACGAGCAGTACTTC CASSLAERFYEQYF
TRBJ2-2 TRBV7-9 NA NA TGTGCCAGCAGTTACGGGGAACAGTTGGCCGGGGAGCTGTTTTTT CASSYGEQLAGELFF
TRBJ1-5 TRBV9 TRBD1 NA TGTGCCAGCAGCGTAGATCAGGGGGCTAGTCAGCCCCAGCATTTT CASSVDQGASQPQHF
TRBJ1-2 TRBV10-3 NA few TGTGCCATCAGTGAGTCTTTAGCGGGAGGCAGTCGTCTAGGTGGCTACACCTTC CAISESLAGGSRLGGYTF
TRBJ1-5 TRBV19 TRBD1 NA TGTGCCAGTAGTATCAATCGGGACAGAAATCAGCCCCAGCATTTT CASSINRDRNQPQHF
TRBJ2-2 TRBV20-1 NA NA TGCAGTGCTAGATCACAGGGTGGTACCGGGGAGCTGTTTTTT CSARSQGGTGELFF
TRBJ2-7 TRBV20-1 TRBD1 once TGCAGTGCTTCCCCACAGGGGCTCTACGAGCAGTACTTC CSASPQGLYEQYF
TRBJ2-5 TRBV7-2 NA NA TGTGCCAGCAGCCCCGACGGGACCACAAGCGGCTTC CASSPDGTTSGF
TRBJ1-1 TRBV29-1 NA NA TGCAGCGTGAGGTCCAGGGAGAACACTGAAGCTTTCTTT CSVRSRENTEAFF
TRBJ1-5 TRBV20-1 NA NA TGCAGTGCCCCCGAACTTCGGACTAACCCCAATCAGCCCCAGCATTTT CSAPELRTNPNQPQHF
TRBJ2-1 TRBV15 NA NA TGTGCCACCAGCAGCGAGGGGCCCGTGGCTCAGTTCTTC CATSSEGPVAQFF
TRBJ2-3 TRBV6-4 TRBD2 NA TGTGCCAGCAGTGACTCGGGCGGGGGGGCCGCAGATACGCAGTATTTT CASSDSGGGAADTQYF
TRBJ2-7 TRBV10-3 NA NA TGTGCCATCAGTGGTCGACAGGCACACGAGCAGTACTTC CAISGRQAHEQYF
TRBJ2-7 TRBV4-2 NA NA TGTGCCAGCAGCCAAGGGGAGGGACAAGACTACGAGCAGTACTTC CASSQGEGQDYEQYF
TRBJ2-7 TRBV12-3/TRBV12-4 NA NA TGTGCCAGCAGCTCACCGACAGGCTACGAGCAGTACTTC CASSSPTGYEQYF
TRBJ2-3 TRBV19 NA once TGTGCCAGTAGTATACAGGGTTCAGATACGCAGTATTTT CASSIQGSDTQYF
TRBJ2-5 TRBV29-1 TRBD2 NA TGCAGCGTTAGCGGGAGAGGAGGTGGAGAGACCCAGTACTTC CSVSGRGGGETQYF
TRBJ2-7 TRBV28 NA NA TGTGCCAGCAGTTTGGCGGCAGCCATCCTCGAGCAGTACTTC CASSLAAAILEQYF